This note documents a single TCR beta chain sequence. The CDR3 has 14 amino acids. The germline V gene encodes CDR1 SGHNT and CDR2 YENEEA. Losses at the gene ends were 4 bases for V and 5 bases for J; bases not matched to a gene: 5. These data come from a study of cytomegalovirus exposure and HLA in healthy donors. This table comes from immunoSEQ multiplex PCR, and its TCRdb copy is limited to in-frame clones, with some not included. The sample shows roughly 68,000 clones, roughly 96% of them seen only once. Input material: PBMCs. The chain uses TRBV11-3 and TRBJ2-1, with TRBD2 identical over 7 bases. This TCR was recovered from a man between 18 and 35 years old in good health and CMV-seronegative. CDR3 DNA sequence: TGTGCCAGCAGCTCGAGGGACTACAACAATGAGCAGTTCTTC. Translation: CASSSRDYNNEQFF.